Detailed here is one TCR beta chain. This sample was taken from a study of T cell changes during pregnancy in multiple sclerosis. Clones were read by immunoSEQ multiplex PCR, and TCRdb kept only the in-frame ones, dropping some. The data show approximately 99,000 clones, over 85% seen once. Trimming cost V 0 bases and J 9 bases, with 6 bases left between them. Germline CDR1 reads LNHNV; CDR2 reads YYDKDF (reference sequence). The CDR3 runs 12 residues. The V and J genes are TRBV15 and TRBJ2-1; D is unclear. Material: peripheral blood, obtained after pregnancy. This clonotype was obtained from a female donor with multiple sclerosis, enrolled in a pregnancy study. For the CDR3, the DNA is TGTGCCACCAGCAGAGATTGGAGTGAGCAGTTCTTC. Its protein is CATSRDWSEQFF.